One sample yielded the 3 T cell receptor beta chains listed below, sequenced in a study of T cells after yellow fever vaccination. TCRdb re-derived calls from the 5' RACE reads in MiXCR, one entry per CDR3 protein. The sample includes fewer than 85,000 distinct CDR3 sequences, about 7.7% of them seen just once. Sequenced here: CD8+ T cells sorted from PBMCs, sampled on the day of the yellow fever booster vaccination. The receptor source for this set is a man aged 25-45 years who received the YFV17D yellow fever vaccine.

This clonotype turned up a few times. The chain has TRBV19 and TRBJ2-3, with 13 bases that match TRBD2. The CDR3 is 19 residues long. Looked up from germline, CDR1 is LNHDA and CDR2 is SQIVND (reference sequence). V lost 4 bases to trimming and J lost 10 bases; unmatched junction nucleotides: 20. DNA of the CDR3: TGTGCCAGTAGTAGGTCTCCGGGACTAGCGGGAAGGGGGCCGGTGGCGCAGTATTTT. Its protein product is CASSRSPGLAGRGPVAQYF.

This clonotype came up a few times. The chain recombines TRBV6-5 with TRBJ2-2; D gene unclear. CDR3 length: 12 amino acids. Germline loops: CDR1 MNHEY, CDR2 SVGAGI. V lost 5 bases and J 8 bases, leaving 9 bases between the germline ends. The CDR3 loop is CASSPGSGELFF. In nucleotides, the CDR3 is TGTGCCAGCAGTCCCGGTTCTGGGGAGCTGTTTTTT.

Ten or more counts support this clonotype. V gene TRBV24-1 combines with J gene TRBJ2-2; 10 nucleotides match TRBD1. The CDR3 contains 16 residues. The germline gives CDR1 KGHDR, CDR2 SFDVKD. Trimming removed 2 bases from V and 6 bases from J; junction bases left unmatched: 5. The CDR3 spells CATSDSGQGISGELFF. As DNA, the CDR3 is TGTGCCACCAGTGATTCGGGACAGGGGATATCCGGGGAGCTGTTTTTT.